Detailed here is one TCR beta chain. Its antigen is unknown. The data were taken from a study of vaccination and CD4 T cells after COVID-19. Across the whole study: The authors exposed cells to overlapping spike peptides derived from SARS-CoV-2, HCoV-NL63, HCoV-OC43 and HCoV-229E. No peptide, an HIV-1 Nef pool, or a CEFX pool was what each control culture received.

Time point given: late sampling 161 to 241 days after vaccination in three convalescent patients. Treatment noted: roughly 10-day PBMC culture with coronavirus spike peptide pools or control peptides (ViraFEST assay). Oncomine TCR Beta short-read sequencing was applied to DNA from cultured CD4+ T cells. TCRdb passed the PCR reads through MiXCR, listing each CDR3 protein once. The sample has 20,000 to 25,000 distinct CDR3 sequences, less than 35% seen once. Germline lookup yields CDR1 DFQATT and CDR2 SNEGSKA (reference sequence). Trimming removed 0 bases from V and 0 bases from J, with 10 bases in between. This CDR3 is 15 amino acids long.

The sequence came from a human donor who had recovered from COVID-19. The gene calls are TRBV20-1 and TRBJ2-3; the D gene is possibly TRBD2 (5 bases). The sample here was CD4+ T cells from blood, cultured in vitro, taken about 7 months after SARS-CoV-2 vaccination. The CDR3 sequence: CSARDSPGSTDTQYF. CDR3 nucleotides: TGCAGTGCTAGAGATAGTCCGGGGAGCACAGATACGCAGTATTTT.